The 12 T cell receptor beta chains below come from one sample, sequenced in a study of T-cell memory formation after mild COVID-19. TCRdb fed the 5' RACE reads into MiXCR, producing one record per CDR3 protein. The table records hundreds of thousands of distinct CDR3 sequences, roughly 24% of them present only once. Sequenced material: PBMCs or a T cell subset sorted from them (not recorded which). All receptors come from an adult woman who had mild COVID-19 (a few samples of this study predate the infection). Cell type and time point are not known.

Concerning this clonotype itself: Given a much more abundant clone one base away, this may be a read error. J is TRBJ1-1 and V is TRBV12-3 or TRBV12-4; no reliable D call. CDR3 length: 11 amino acids. V was trimmed by 6 bases and J by 0 bases, leaving 2 bases between them. CDR3 region: CASSMNTEAFF. CDR3 bases: TGTGCCAGCAGCATGAACACTGAAGCTTTCTTT.

The gene calls are TRBV6-1 and TRBJ2-3, with 9 nucleotides matching TRBD2. The germline gives CDR1 MNHNS, CDR2 SASEGT. Trimming took 4 bases from V and 5 from J; bases not matched to a gene: 7. CDR3 length equals 15 residues. CDR3 sequence: CASSGASGVVDTQYF. CDR3 sequence (DNA): TGTGCCAGCAGTGGCGCTAGCGGGGTTGTAGATACGCAGTATTTT.

This clonotype has only a few counts. The chain recombines TRBV2 with TRBJ2-7, with 9 bases that match TRBD1. CDR1 is SNHLY and CDR2 is FYNNEI in the germline V gene. The junction had 9 bases not matched to a gene; V was cut back by 8 bases and J by 1 base. The CDR3 is made up of 15 amino acids. For the CDR3, the DNA is TGTGCCAGCCTTACCGGGACAGGGAATTCCTACGAGCAGTACTTC. Translated: CASLTGTGNSYEQYF.

This clonotype was detected a few times. V gene TRBV6-2 or TRBV6-3 combines with J gene TRBJ2-1; no reliable D call. The V gene's germline CDR1 is MNHEY and CDR2 SVGEGT. The CDR3 contains 11 residues. Deletions cut 5 bases from V and 10 bases from J, with 9 bases between. The CDR3 region has the DNA TGTGCCAGCAGTCTCGTCCAGGAGCAGTTCTTC. It translates to CASSLVQEQFF.

This clonotype was counted between two and nine times. The rearrangement links TRBV19 to TRBJ2-3, with 7 bases lining up with TRBD1. This CDR3 contains 14 residues. Trimming at V came to 5 bases and at J to 4 bases, leaving 6 bases not matched to a gene. Looked up from germline, CDR1 is LNHDA and CDR2 is SQIVND (reference sequence). CDR3 DNA sequence: TGTGCCAGTAGTTCGACAGGGTTTGCAGATACGCAGTATTTT. Translation: CASSSTGFADTQYF.

This sequence joins TRBV5-1 and TRBJ2-7; the D gene is possibly TRBD2 (6 bases). Germline values: CDR1 SGHRS, CDR2 YFSETQ. V lost 4 bases, J lost 2 bases, and 13 bases lay in between. This CDR3 spans 14 amino acids. CDR3 amino acids: CASSPASETYEQYF. CDR3 nucleotide sequence: TGCGCCAGCAGCCCCGCTAGCGAGACCTACGAGCAGTACTTC.

This clonotype was found once. The chain joins TRBV6-5 to TRBJ2-1; D perhaps matches TRBD1 (5 bases). The V and J ends lost 6 bases and 4 bases respectively, with 7 bases between them. Germline values: CDR1 MNHEY, CDR2 SVGAGI. The CDR3 has 12 residues. The CDR3 region is CASRNRYNEQFF. As DNA, the CDR3 is TGTGCCAGCAGAAACAGGTACAATGAGCAGTTCTTC.

The chain joins TRBV24-1 to TRBJ2-3; no clear D. Trimming stripped 0 bases from V and 5 bases from J, with 8 bases between. Germline V gene lookup returns CDR1 KGHDR and CDR2 SFDVKD. The CDR3 is 14 amino acids. CDR3 sequence reads: CATSDLLKGDTQYF. Here the CDR3 DNA reads TGTGCCACCAGTGATTTGCTCAAGGGAGATACGCAGTATTTT.

This chain uses TRBV24-1 with TRBJ2-5; D uncertain. In germline, CDR1 is KGHDR, CDR2 SFDVKD. Trimming removed 9 bases from V and 2 bases from J, with 12 bases in between. CDR3 length: 13 residues. The CDR3 DNA follows: TGTGCCACCTCGACCCAGTGGCAAGAGACCCAGTACTTC. Its protein product is CATSTQWQETQYF.

This clonotype was observed a handful of times. The rearrangement joins TRBV12-5 to TRBJ2-5, with 7 nucleotides matching TRBD2. V lost 5 bases, J lost 4 bases, and 7 bases stayed unmatched. Per the germline V gene, CDR1 is LGHNT and CDR2 is FRNRAP. This CDR3 is 14 amino acids long. The CDR3 bases are TGTGCTAGTGGTCCCTCGAGCGGGGCAGAGACCCAGTACTTC. The encoded protein is CASGPSSGAETQYF.

This clonotype was counted between two and nine times. The V gene is TRBV5-1, the J gene TRBJ2-3; D gene unclear. Germline CDR1 and CDR2: SGHRS and YFSETQ. V lost 7 bases, J lost 2 bases, and 11 bases lay in between. The CDR3 totals 13 residues. This CDR3 is CASGQTNTDTQYF. The CDR3 DNA is TGCGCCAGCGGGCAGACAAACACAGATACGCAGTATTTT.

The chain combines TRBV3-1 with TRBJ2-1; the match to TRBD2 covers 7 bases. This CDR3 spans 14 amino acids. Germline V gene lookup returns CDR1 LGHDT and CDR2 YNNKEL (reference sequence). J gave up 9 bases and V 2 bases, and 7 bases lay outside the gene matches. CDR3 coding DNA: TGTGCCAGCAGCCAACTGCGGGAGAGCAGTGAGCAGTTCTTC. This codes for CASSQLRESSEQFF.